Listed below are T cell receptor beta chains from one sample, sequenced in a study of cytotoxic CD8 clonotypes in ibrutinib-treated CLL. Data came from immunoSEQ multiplex PCR; TCRdb stores just in-frame clones and leaves some out. The table includes approximately 100,000 clones, about 74% detected once. The sample consisted of PBMCs, taken after 24 months of ibrutinib treatment. The receptors shown here come from a human donor with chronic lymphocytic leukemia. Both conserved end residues are part of each CDR3. A D gene is named only where the DNA matches it firmly. The size entry is marked missing in some rows and otherwise reads once, few, many or a size class.

d_gene,abundance,v_gene,j_gene,CDR3aa,CDR3nt
NA,NA,TRBV6-6,TRBJ1-5,CASRKREVHQPQHF,TGTGCCAGCAGGAAGAGAGAGGTTCACCAGCCCCAGCATTTT
NA,NA,TRBV28,TRBJ1-2,CASSRIWTDGYTF,TGTGCCAGCAGCCGTATTTGGACTGATGGCTACACCTTC
NA,NA,TRBV30,TRBJ1-2,CAWSNGGFYGYTF,TGTGCCTGGAGTAACGGGGGGTTCTATGGCTACACCTTC
NA,NA,TRBV6-1,TRBJ1-5,CASRPRGVGQPQHF,TGTGCCAGCAGGCCGAGAGGAGTTGGCCAGCCCCAGCATTTT
NA,NA,TRBV6-6,TRBJ1-4,CASSYGRTANEKLFF,TGTGCCAGCAGTTACGGGCGGACGGCTAATGAAAAACTGTTTTTT
TRBD2,NA,TRBV5-6,TRBJ2-2,CASSLPIGTKPGELFF,TGTGCCAGCAGCTTGCCTATAGGGACTAAGCCCGGGGAGCTGTTTTTT
NA,NA,TRBV11-1,TRBJ2-5,CASSRQPGTPKETQYF,TGTGCCAGCAGCCGCCAACCCGGGACACCTAAAGAGACCCAGTACTTC
NA,NA,TRBV11-2,TRBJ1-6,CASSLGLRISYNSPLHF,TGTGCCAGCAGCTTGGGACTCCGAATCTCCTATAATTCACCCCTCCACTTT
NA,NA,TRBV5-6,TRBJ2-1,CASSLLLAYNEQFF,TGTGCCAGCAGCCTCCTTCTAGCGTACAATGAGCAGTTCTTC
TRBD1,NA,TRBV27,TRBJ2-7,CASSLSIGQGGNEQYF,TGTGCCAGCAGTTTATCGATCGGACAGGGGGGCAACGAGCAGTACTTC
NA,NA,TRBV28,TRBJ2-7,CASSARYEQYF,TGTGCCAGCAGTGCCCGGTACGAGCAGTACTTC
NA,NA,TRBV6-5,TRBJ2-6,CASSRQASGANVLTF,TGTGCCAGCAGTCGACAGGCCTCTGGGGCCAACGTCCTGACTTTC
NA,NA,TRBV6-4,TRBJ2-1,CASSPGLYNEQFF,TGTGCCAGTTCACCGGGACTGTACAATGAGCAGTTCTTC
NA,NA,TRBV5-1,TRBJ2-5,CASSYRDGQETQYF,TGCGCCAGCAGCTATCGGGACGGCCAAGAGACCCAGTACTTC
NA,once,TRBV30,TRBJ1-4,CAWSAGGVSEKLFF,TGTGCCTGGAGTGCGGGGGGAGTAAGTGAAAAACTGTTTTTT
TRBD1,NA,TRBV27,TRBJ2-1,CASSLFLGQGEQFF,TGTGCCAGCAGTTTATTTCTCGGACAGGGTGAGCAGTTCTTC
NA,NA,TRBV5-4,TRBJ2-7,CASSFSGEQYF,TGTGCCAGCAGCTTTAGCGGCGAGCAGTACTTC
NA,NA,TRBV13,TRBJ1-2,CASRVRGVGYGYTF,TGTGCCAGCAGGGTACGGGGCGTCGGCTATGGCTACACCTTC
NA,many,TRBV9,TRBJ1-1,CASSVGGRGTEFKNTEAFF,TGTGCCAGCAGCGTAGGCGGCCGTGGGACGGAGTTCAAGAACACTGAAGCTTTCTTT
NA,NA,TRBV28,TRBJ1-5,CASSSTRGSNQPQHF,TGTGCCAGCAGTTCAACCCGAGGTAGCAATCAGCCCCAGCATTTT
TRBD1,NA,TRBV5-1,TRBJ2-2,CASSLPRDRGLSNTGELFF,TGCGCCAGCAGCTTGCCCCGGGACAGGGGGCTCTCGAACACCGGGGAGCTGTTTTTT
TRBD2,NA,TRBV18,TRBJ2-5,CASSPTGGIRETQYF,TGTGCCAGCTCACCAACCGGGGGGATCCGGGAGACCCAGTACTTC
TRBD2,NA,TRBV2,TRBJ2-1,CASSTGRDNEQFF,TGTGCCAGCAGTACGGGGAGGGACAATGAGCAGTTCTTC
TRBD1,few,TRBV5-1,TRBJ2-3,CASTGGIGTDTQYF,TGCGCCAGCACAGGGGGAATCGGCACAGATACGCAGTATTTT
NA,few,TRBV18,TRBJ2-1,CASSPTGFYNEQFF,TGTGCCAGCTCACCGACGGGATTCTACAATGAGCAGTTCTTC
TRBD1,few,TRBV7-2,TRBJ1-2,CASGGQYGYTF,TGTGCCAGCGGGGGACAGTATGGCTACACCTTC
NA,NA,TRBV5-5,TRBJ1-4,CASSLSGRGTPGPGEKLFF,TGTGCCAGCAGCTTGAGTGGACGAGGGACACCGGGCCCTGGGGAAAAACTGTTTTTT
TRBD1,NA,TRBV7-9,TRBJ2-1,CASSLGTGFRFF,TGTGCCAGCAGCTTAGGGACAGGTTTCAGGTTCTTC
NA,NA,TRBV9,TRBJ2-5,CASSVSFARQETQYF,TGTGCCAGCAGCGTATCTTTTGCGAGGCAAGAGACCCAGTACTTC
NA,NA,TRBV5-1,TRBJ1-2,CASSPLGGSGGYTF,TGCGCCAGCAGCCCCCTCGGGGGGTCGGGTGGCTACACCTTC
NA,NA,TRBV5-1,TRBJ2-7,CASSLQGTYEQYF,TGCGCCAGCAGCTTGCAGGGGACCTACGAGCAGTACTTC
NA,few,TRBV28,TRBJ1-5,CASSVQRIDQPQHF,TGTGCCAGCAGTGTCCAGAGGATTGATCAGCCCCAGCATTTT
TRBD1,few,TRBV29-1,TRBJ2-7,CSVSTGAPYEQYF,TGCAGCGTTAGTACAGGGGCCCCCTACGAGCAGTACTTC
TRBD2,NA,TRBV2,TRBJ2-3,CASKVGRPRFTDTQYF,TGTGCCAGCAAGGTCGGGAGGCCACGGTTCACAGATACGCAGTATTTT
TRBD2,NA,TRBV9,TRBJ2-5,CASSVTSESSGLAEETQYF,TGTGCCAGCAGCGTAACGTCAGAATCCTCCGGACTAGCGGAAGAGACCCAGTACTTC
NA,few,TRBV10-3,TRBJ2-7,CAISDSQGTYEQYF,TGTGCCATCAGTGATTCACAGGGTACCTACGAGCAGTACTTC
NA,NA,TRBV10-2,TRBJ2-2,CASSAQGGRGTGELFF,TGCGCCAGCAGTGCCCAGGGGGGCAGGGGCACCGGGGAGCTGTTTTTT
NA,NA,TRBV19,TRBJ2-1,CASSPLAESSYNEQFF,TGTGCCAGTAGTCCGTTAGCGGAAAGCTCCTACAATGAGCAGTTCTTC
TRBD1,NA,TRBV7-9,TRBJ2-3,CASSHDRGHTDTQYF,TGTGCCAGCAGCCACGACAGGGGACACACAGATACGCAGTATTTT
NA,NA,TRBV9,TRBJ2-1,CASTLTPGAGRNEQFF,TGTGCCAGCACCCTTACCCCCGGGGCAGGGAGGAATGAGCAGTTCTTC
TRBD2,NA,TRBV7-3,TRBJ2-7,CASSPRAGDEQYF,TGTGCCAGCAGCCCACGAGCGGGAGATGAGCAGTACTTC
NA,NA,TRBV11-3,TRBJ2-7,CASSPGGARASYEQYF,TGTGCCAGCAGCCCTGGGGGGGCCCGGGCCTCCTACGAGCAGTACTTC
NA,NA,TRBV5-1,TRBJ2-3,CASSFWGSSTDTQYF,TGCGCCAGCAGCTTTTGGGGTAGTAGCACAGATACGCAGTATTTT
NA,few,TRBV7-9,TRBJ2-5,CASTSGETQYF,TGTGCCAGCACCTCAGGGGAGACCCAGTACTTC
NA,NA,TRBV27,TRBJ1-1,CASSLTGSFSEAFF,TGTGCCAGCAGTTTAACAGGGAGCTTTTCTGAAGCTTTCTTT
TRBD2,NA,TRBV29-1,TRBJ2-3,CSAPGLAGLTDTQYF,TGCAGCGCCCCCGGGCTAGCGGGGTTGACAGATACGCAGTATTTT